This entry is about one TCR beta chain. The sample comes from a study of blood T cell repertoires in COVID-19. The V gene's germline CDR1 is SGHTA and CDR2 FQGNSA. The CDR3 contains 15 residues. The J segment lost 2 bases and the V segment lost 5 bases, leaving 9 bases of the junction unmatched. Produced via immunoSEQ multiplex PCR; TCRdb's table is partial and in-frame only. The sample has some 250,000 clones, about four fifths seen once. The chain recombines TRBV7-2 with TRBJ2-7; 7 bases line up with TRBD2. The sequencing sample was made of peripheral blood. This sequence was found in an older woman with active or convalescent COVID-19. The CDR3 is CASSGNGGGAYEQYF. In nucleotides, the CDR3 is TGTGCCAGCAGCGGTAACGGCGGGGGAGCCTACGAGCAGTACTTC.